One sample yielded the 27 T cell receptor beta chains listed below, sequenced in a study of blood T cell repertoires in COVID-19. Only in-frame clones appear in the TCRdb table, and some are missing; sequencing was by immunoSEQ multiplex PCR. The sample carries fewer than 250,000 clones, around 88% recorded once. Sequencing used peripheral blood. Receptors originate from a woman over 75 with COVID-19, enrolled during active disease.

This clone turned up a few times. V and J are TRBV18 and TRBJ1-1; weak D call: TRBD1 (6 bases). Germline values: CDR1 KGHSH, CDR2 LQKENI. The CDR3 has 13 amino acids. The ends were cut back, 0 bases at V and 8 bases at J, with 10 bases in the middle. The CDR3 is CASSPPSRGEAFF. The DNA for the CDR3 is TGTGCCAGCTCACCACCGTCCAGGGGAGAAGCTTTCTTT.

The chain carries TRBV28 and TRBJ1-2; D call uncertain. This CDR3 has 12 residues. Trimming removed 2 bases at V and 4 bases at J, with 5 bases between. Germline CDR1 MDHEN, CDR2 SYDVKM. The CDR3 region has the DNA TGTGCCAGCAGTTTAATTAGCTATGGCTACACCTTC. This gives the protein CASSLISYGYTF.

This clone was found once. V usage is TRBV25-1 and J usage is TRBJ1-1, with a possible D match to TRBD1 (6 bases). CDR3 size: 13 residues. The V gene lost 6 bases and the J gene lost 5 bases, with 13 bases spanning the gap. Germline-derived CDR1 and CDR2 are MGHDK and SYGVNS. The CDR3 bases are TGTGCCAGCAGCCTAAGAGGGGGAACTGAAGCTTTCTTT. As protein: CASSLRGGTEAFF.

CDR3 DNA: TGTGCCAGCAGTTACCCCGACAGCCACACAGATACGCAGTATTTT. It specifies CASSYPDSHTDTQYF. The V and J genes are TRBV6-2 or TRBV6-3 and TRBJ2-3, with D perhaps TRBD1 (5 bases). Germline CDR1 MNHEY, CDR2 SVGEGT. V dropped 2 bases and J dropped 2 bases, with 11 bases sitting between them. The length of the CDR3 is 15 residues.

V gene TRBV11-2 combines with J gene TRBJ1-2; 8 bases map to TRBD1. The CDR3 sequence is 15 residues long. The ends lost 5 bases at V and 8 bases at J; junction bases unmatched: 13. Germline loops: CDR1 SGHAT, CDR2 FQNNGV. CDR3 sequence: CASSPGQGEARGYTF. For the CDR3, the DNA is TGTGCCAGCAGCCCAGGACAGGGAGAAGCTAGGGGCTACACCTTC.

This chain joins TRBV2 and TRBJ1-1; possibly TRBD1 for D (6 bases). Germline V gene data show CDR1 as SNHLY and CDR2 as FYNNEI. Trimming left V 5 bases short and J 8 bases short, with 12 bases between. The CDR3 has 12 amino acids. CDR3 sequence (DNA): TGTGCCAGCAGTCCAGGGGCTCTAGAAGCTTTCTTT. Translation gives CASSPGALEAFF.

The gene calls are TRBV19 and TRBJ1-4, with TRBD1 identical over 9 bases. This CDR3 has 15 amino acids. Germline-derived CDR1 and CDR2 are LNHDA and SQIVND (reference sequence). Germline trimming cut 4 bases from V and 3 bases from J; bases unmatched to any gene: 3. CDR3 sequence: CASSTGQGSNEKLFF. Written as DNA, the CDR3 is TGTGCCAGTAGTACCGGACAGGGGTCTAATGAAAAACTGTTTTTT.

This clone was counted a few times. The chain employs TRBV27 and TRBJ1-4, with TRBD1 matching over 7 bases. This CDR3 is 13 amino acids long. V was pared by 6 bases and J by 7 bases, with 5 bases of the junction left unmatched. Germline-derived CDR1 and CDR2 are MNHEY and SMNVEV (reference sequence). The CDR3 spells CASRSRGIEKLFF. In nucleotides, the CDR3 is TGTGCCAGCAGGAGCAGGGGGATTGAAAAACTGTTTTTT.

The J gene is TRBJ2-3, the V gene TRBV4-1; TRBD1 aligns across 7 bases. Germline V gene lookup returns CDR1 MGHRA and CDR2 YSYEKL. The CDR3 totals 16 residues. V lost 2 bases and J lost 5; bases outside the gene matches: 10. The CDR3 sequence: CASSQRFQGVQDTQYF. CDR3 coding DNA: TGCGCCAGCAGCCAAAGGTTTCAGGGGGTGCAAGATACGCAGTATTTT.

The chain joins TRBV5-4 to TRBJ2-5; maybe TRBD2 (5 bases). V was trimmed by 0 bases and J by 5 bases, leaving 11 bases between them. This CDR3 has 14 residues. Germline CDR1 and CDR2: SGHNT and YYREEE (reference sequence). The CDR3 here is CASSLGTSTETQYF. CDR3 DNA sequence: TGTGCCAGCAGCTTGGGGACTTCGACGGAGACCCAGTACTTC.

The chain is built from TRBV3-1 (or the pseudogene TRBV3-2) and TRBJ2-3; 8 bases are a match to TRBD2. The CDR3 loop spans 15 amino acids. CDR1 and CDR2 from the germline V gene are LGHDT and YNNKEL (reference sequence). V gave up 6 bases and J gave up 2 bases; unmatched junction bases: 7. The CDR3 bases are TGTGCCAGCAGGACTAGCGAACGAAACACAGATACGCAGTATTTT. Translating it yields CASRTSERNTDTQYF.

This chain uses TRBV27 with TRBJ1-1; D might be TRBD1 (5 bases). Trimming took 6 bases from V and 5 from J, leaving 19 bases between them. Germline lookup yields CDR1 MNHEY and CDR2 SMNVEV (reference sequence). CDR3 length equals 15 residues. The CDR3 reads CASSPDRPRGTEAFF. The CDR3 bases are TGTGCCAGCAGCCCAGACCGGCCCCGGGGGACTGAAGCTTTCTTT.

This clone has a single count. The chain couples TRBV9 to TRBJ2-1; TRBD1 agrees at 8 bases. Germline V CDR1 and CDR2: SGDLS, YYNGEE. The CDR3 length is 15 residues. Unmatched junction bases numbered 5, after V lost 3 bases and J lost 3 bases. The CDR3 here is CASSAGQGLYNEQFF. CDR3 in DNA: TGTGCCAGCAGCGCCGGACAGGGCCTCTACAATGAGCAGTTCTTC.

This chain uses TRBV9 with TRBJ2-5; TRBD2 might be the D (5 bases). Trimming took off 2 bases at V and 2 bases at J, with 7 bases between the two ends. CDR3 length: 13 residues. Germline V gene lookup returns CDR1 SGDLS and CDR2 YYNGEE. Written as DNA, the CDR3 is TGTGCCAGCAGCGTTGGACTTCAAGAGACCCAGTACTTC. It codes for CASSVGLQETQYF.

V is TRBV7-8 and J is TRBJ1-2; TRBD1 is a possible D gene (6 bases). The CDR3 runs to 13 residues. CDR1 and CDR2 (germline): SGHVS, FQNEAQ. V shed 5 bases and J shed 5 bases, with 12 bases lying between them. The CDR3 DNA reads TGTGCCAGCAGCCAGGACAGTAAATATGGCTACACCTTC. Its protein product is CASSQDSKYGYTF.

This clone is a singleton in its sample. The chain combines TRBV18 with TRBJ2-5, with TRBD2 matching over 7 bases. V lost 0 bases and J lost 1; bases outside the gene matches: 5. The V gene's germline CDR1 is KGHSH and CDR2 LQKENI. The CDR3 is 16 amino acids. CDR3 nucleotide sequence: TGTGCCAGCTCACCACCGCGGGGGAACCCCCAAGAGACCCAGTACTTC. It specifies CASSPPRGNPQETQYF. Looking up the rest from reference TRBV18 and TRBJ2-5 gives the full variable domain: NAGVMQNPRHLVRRRGQEARLRCSPMKGHSHVYWYRQLPEEGLKFMVYLQKENIIDESGMPKERFSAEFPKEGPSILRIQQVVRGDSAAYFCASSPPRGNPQETQYFGPGTRLLVL.

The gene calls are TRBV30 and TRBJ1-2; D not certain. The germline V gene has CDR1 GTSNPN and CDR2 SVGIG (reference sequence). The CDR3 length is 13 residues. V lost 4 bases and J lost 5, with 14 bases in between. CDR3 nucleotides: TGTGCCTGGAACGGCGGCGATGGTTATGGCTACACCTTC. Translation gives CAWNGGDGYGYTF.

CDR3 DNA sequence: TGTGCCAGTAGTATAATGGACAGGCCCAATCAGCCCCAGCATTTT. Translated, it gives CASSIMDRPNQPQHF. The chain combines TRBV19 with TRBJ1-5; 7 bases fit TRBD1. The CDR3 spans 15 residues. Germline V gives CDR1 LNHDA, CDR2 SQIVND (reference sequence). After removal of 2 bases from V and 3 bases from J, the junction contained 4 bases not matched to a gene.

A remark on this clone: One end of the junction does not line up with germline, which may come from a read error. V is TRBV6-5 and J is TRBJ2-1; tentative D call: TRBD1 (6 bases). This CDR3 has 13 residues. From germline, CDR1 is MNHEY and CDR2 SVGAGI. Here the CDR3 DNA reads TGTGCCAGCGTACAGGGTACCTACACTGAGCAGTTCTTC. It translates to CASVQGTYTEQFF.

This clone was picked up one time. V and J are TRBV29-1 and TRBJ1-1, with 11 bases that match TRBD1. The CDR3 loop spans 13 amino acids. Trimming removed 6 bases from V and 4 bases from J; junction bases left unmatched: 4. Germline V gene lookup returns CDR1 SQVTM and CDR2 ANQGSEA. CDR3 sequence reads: CSVGTGGGTEAFF. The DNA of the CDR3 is TGCAGCGTGGGGACAGGGGGAGGCACTGAAGCTTTCTTT.

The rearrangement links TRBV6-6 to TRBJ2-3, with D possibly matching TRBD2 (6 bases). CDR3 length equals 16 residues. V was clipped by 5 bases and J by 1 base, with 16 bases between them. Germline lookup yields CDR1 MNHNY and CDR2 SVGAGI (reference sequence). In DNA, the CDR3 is TGTGCCAGCAGTCCTCGGAAGGGCGGGGGCACAGATACGCAGTATTTT. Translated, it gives CASSPRKGGGTDTQYF.

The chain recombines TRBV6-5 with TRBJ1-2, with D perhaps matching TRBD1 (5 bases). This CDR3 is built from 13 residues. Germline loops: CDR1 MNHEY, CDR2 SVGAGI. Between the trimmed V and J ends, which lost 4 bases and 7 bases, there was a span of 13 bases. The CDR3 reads CASSSPRASGYTF. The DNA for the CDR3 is TGTGCCAGCAGTTCCCCCAGGGCTTCTGGCTACACCTTC.

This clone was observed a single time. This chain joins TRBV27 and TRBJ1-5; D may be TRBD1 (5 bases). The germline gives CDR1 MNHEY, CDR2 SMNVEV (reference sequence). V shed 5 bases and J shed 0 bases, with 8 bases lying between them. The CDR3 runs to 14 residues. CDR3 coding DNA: TGTGCCAGCAGTCTCCAGGGTAGCAATCAGCCCCAGCATTTT. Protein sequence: CASSLQGSNQPQHF.

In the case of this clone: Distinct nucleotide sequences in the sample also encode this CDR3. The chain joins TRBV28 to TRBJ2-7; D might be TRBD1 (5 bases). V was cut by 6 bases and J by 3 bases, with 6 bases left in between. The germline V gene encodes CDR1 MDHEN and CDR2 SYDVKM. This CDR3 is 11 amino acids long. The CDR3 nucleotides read TGTGCCAGCAGCGACAGCTACGAGCAGTACTTC. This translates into CASSDSYEQYF.

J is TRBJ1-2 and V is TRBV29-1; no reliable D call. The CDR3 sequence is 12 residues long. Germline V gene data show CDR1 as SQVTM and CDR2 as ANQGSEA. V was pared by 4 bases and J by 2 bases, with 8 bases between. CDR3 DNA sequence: TGCAGCGTTGGGGCAGGAAACTATGGCTACACCTTC. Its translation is CSVGAGNYGYTF. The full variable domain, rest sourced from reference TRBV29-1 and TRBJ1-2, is SAVISQKPSRDICQRGTSLTIQCQVDSQVTMMFWYRQQPGQSLTLIATANQGSEATYESGFVIDKFPISRPNLTFSTLTVSNMSPEDSSIYLCSVGAGNYGYTFGSGTRLTVV.

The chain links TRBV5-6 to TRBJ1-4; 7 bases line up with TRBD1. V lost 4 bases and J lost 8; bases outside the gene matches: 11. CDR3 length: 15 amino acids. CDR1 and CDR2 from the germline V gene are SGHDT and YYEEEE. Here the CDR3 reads CASSLSRGWGEKLFF. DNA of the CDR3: TGTGCCAGCAGCCTCTCCAGGGGGTGGGGAGAAAAACTGTTTTTT.

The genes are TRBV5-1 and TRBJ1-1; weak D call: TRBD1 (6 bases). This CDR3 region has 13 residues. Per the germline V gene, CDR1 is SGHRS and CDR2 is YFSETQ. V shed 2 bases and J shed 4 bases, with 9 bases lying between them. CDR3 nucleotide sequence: TGCGCCAGCAGCTTAACAGGGATCACTGAAGCTTTCTTT. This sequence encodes CASSLTGITEAFF. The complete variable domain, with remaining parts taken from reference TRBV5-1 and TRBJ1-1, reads KAGVTQTPRYLIKTRGQQVTLSCSPISGHRSVSWYQQTPGQGLQFLFEYFSETQRNKGNFPGRFSGRQFSNSRSEMNVSTLELGDSALYLCASSLTGITEAFFGQGTRLTVV.